Listed below are T cell receptor beta chains from one sample, sequenced in a study of neurological immune-mediated disorders. A single record per CDR3 protein comes from TCRdb applying MiXCR to the 5' RACE reads. The repertoire holds tens of thousands of distinct CDR3 sequences, with 3% to 3.5% as singletons. The sample taken for sequencing was PBMCs. These receptors originate from a woman aged 60-75 years with multiple sclerosis. Each CDR3 is given with its conserved first and last residue. Fields, in order: clone size, V gene, J gene, D gene, CDR3 DNA, CDR3 protein. A D gene is named only where the DNA matches it firmly. Size values are once, few and many counts, or a class for expanded clones, and some rows have none.

abundance: many
v_gene: TRBV5-5
j_gene: TRBJ1-4
d_gene: -
CDR3nt: TGTGCCAGCAGCCAAACGGCTAACAAGGGGGAAAAACTGTTTTTT
CDR3aa: CASSQTANKGEKLFF

abundance: -
v_gene: TRBV7-9
j_gene: TRBJ1-4
d_gene: TRBD1
CDR3nt: TGTGCCAGCAGCTGGGGGACAGGGAATGAAAAACTGTTTTTT
CDR3aa: CASSWGTGNEKLFF

abundance: many
v_gene: TRBV5-1
j_gene: TRBJ2-5
d_gene: TRBD2
CDR3nt: TGCGCCAGCAGGGAAGGGACTACCTCGGAGACCCAGTACTTC
CDR3aa: CASREGTTSETQYF

abundance: many
v_gene: TRBV20-1
j_gene: TRBJ1-1
d_gene: -
CDR3nt: TGCAGTGCTAGAGATAGCAGGGTCTCGATGAACACTGAAGCTTTCTTT
CDR3aa: CSARDSRVSMNTEAFF

abundance: many
v_gene: TRBV12-3/TRBV12-4
j_gene: TRBJ2-1
d_gene: TRBD1
CDR3nt: TGTGCCAGCAGTTTAGGGCACAGGGGGCTTGGTGAGCAGTTCTTC
CDR3aa: CASSLGHRGLGEQFF

abundance: many
v_gene: TRBV12-3/TRBV12-4
j_gene: TRBJ2-1
d_gene: -
CDR3nt: TGTGCCAGCACCGGGTCACAGGATGGGAATGAGCAGTTCTTC
CDR3aa: CASTGSQDGNEQFF

abundance: many
v_gene: TRBV30
j_gene: TRBJ2-7
d_gene: TRBD2
CDR3nt: TGTGCCTTTCGCGGGAGGGACTACGAGCAGTACTTC
CDR3aa: CAFRGRDYEQYF

abundance: many
v_gene: TRBV14
j_gene: TRBJ2-1
d_gene: -
CDR3nt: TGTGCCAGCAGCCAAGAGAGGGTCCGGAATGAGCAGTTCTTC
CDR3aa: CASSQERVRNEQFF

abundance: many
v_gene: TRBV20-1
j_gene: TRBJ1-1
d_gene: -
CDR3nt: TGCAGTGCTAGAGATTCGGGGGCGGGCACTGAAGCTTTCTTT
CDR3aa: CSARDSGAGTEAFF

abundance: many
v_gene: TRBV29-1
j_gene: TRBJ2-2
d_gene: -
CDR3nt: TGCAGCGTTGATCAGGACAACACCGGGGAGCTGTTTTTT
CDR3aa: CSVDQDNTGELFF

abundance: -
v_gene: TRBV12-3/TRBV12-4
j_gene: TRBJ2-1
d_gene: TRBD1
CDR3nt: TGTGCCAGCAGTCTTGGACAGGGGGAGCCCTACAATGAGCAGTTCTTC
CDR3aa: CASSLGQGEPYNEQFF

abundance: many
v_gene: TRBV3-1
j_gene: TRBJ2-7
d_gene: -
CDR3nt: TGTGCCAGCAGCCACGGGACCAGGGGCGAGCAGTACTTC
CDR3aa: CASSHGTRGEQYF

abundance: many
v_gene: TRBV5-5
j_gene: TRBJ2-7
d_gene: TRBD2
CDR3nt: TGTGCCAGCAGCTCCTACGGGGGAGGGATGGACGAGCAGTACTTC
CDR3aa: CASSSYGGGMDEQYF

abundance: many
v_gene: TRBV5-5
j_gene: TRBJ1-5
d_gene: -
CDR3nt: TGTGCCAGCAGCTTGGCCGTTGGTTATAGCAATCAGCCCCAGCATTTT
CDR3aa: CASSLAVGYSNQPQHF

abundance: medium-sized
v_gene: TRBV15
j_gene: TRBJ2-1
d_gene: -
CDR3nt: TGTGCCACCAGCCGGGACTTCAACAATGAGCAGTTCTTC
CDR3aa: CATSRDFNNEQFF

abundance: many
v_gene: TRBV7-2
j_gene: TRBJ1-4
d_gene: -
CDR3nt: TGTGCCAGCAGCCCCAGTTGGTGGCGGGATGAAAAACTGTTTTTT
CDR3aa: CASSPSWWRDEKLFF

abundance: many
v_gene: TRBV4-2
j_gene: TRBJ2-1
d_gene: TRBD2
CDR3nt: TGTGCCAGCAGCGCACAACGGGGGGACCTCTACAATGAGCAGTTCTTC
CDR3aa: CASSAQRGDLYNEQFF

abundance: many
v_gene: TRBV6-2/TRBV6-3
j_gene: TRBJ1-5
d_gene: TRBD1
CDR3nt: TGTGCCAGCAGTTTTGACAGGGCTGTGATTCAGCCCCAGCATTTT
CDR3aa: CASSFDRAVIQPQHF

abundance: hyperexpanded
v_gene: TRBV20-1
j_gene: TRBJ2-7
d_gene: TRBD2
CDR3nt: TGCAGTGCTAGAGAATATCGGGACTATGAAACTTACGAGCAGTACTTC
CDR3aa: CSAREYRDYETYEQYF

abundance: many
v_gene: TRBV20-1
j_gene: TRBJ2-5
d_gene: -
CDR3nt: TGCAGTGCTAGAGATACTAACCAAGAGACCCAGTACTTC
CDR3aa: CSARDTNQETQYF

abundance: -
v_gene: TRBV7-9
j_gene: TRBJ2-7
d_gene: -
CDR3nt: TGTGCCAGCAGCTTAAATGCAGGAGGGTACGAGCAGTACTTC
CDR3aa: CASSLNAGGYEQYF

abundance: many
v_gene: TRBV3-1
j_gene: TRBJ1-1
d_gene: -
CDR3nt: TGTGCCAGCAGCCAAGACCCTACCGGGACGAACACTGAAGCTTTCTTT
CDR3aa: CASSQDPTGTNTEAFF

abundance: many
v_gene: TRBV12-3/TRBV12-4
j_gene: TRBJ1-1
d_gene: TRBD1
CDR3nt: TGTGCCAGCAGTTTTCGACAGGGACGCACTGAAGCTTTCTTT
CDR3aa: CASSFRQGRTEAFF

abundance: many
v_gene: TRBV5-1
j_gene: TRBJ2-3
d_gene: -
CDR3nt: TGCGCCAGCAGCTTGAGGCTAGCCGGCACAGATACGCAGTATTTT
CDR3aa: CASSLRLAGTDTQYF

abundance: many
v_gene: TRBV5-1
j_gene: TRBJ2-3
d_gene: -
CDR3nt: TGCGCCAGCAGCTCTGGAGGGGGGGCAGATACGCAGTATTTT
CDR3aa: CASSSGGGADTQYF

abundance: many
v_gene: TRBV4-1
j_gene: TRBJ2-7
d_gene: -
CDR3nt: TGCGCCAGCAGCCAAGGACCTATTGGGGGTTTGACCTACGAGCAGTACTTC
CDR3aa: CASSQGPIGGLTYEQYF

abundance: many
v_gene: TRBV20-1
j_gene: TRBJ2-1
d_gene: -
CDR3nt: TGCAGTGCTAGCGGGTTAAGCTCCTACAATGAGCAGTTCTTC
CDR3aa: CSASGLSSYNEQFF

abundance: many
v_gene: TRBV7-8
j_gene: TRBJ1-5
d_gene: -
CDR3nt: TGTGCCAGCAGCGCCCGGACACTTAGCAATCAGCCCCAGCATTTT
CDR3aa: CASSARTLSNQPQHF

abundance: many
v_gene: TRBV19
j_gene: TRBJ2-7
d_gene: -
CDR3nt: TGTGCCAGTGATGACGGGTACTACGAGCAGTACTTC
CDR3aa: CASDDGYYEQYF

abundance: once
v_gene: TRBV5-1
j_gene: TRBJ1-1
d_gene: -
CDR3nt: TGCGACAGCAGAATAGGGAACACTGAAGCTTTCTTT
CDR3aa: CDSRIGNTEAFF